What follows are 14 T cell receptor beta chains derived from one specimen sequenced in a study of response to subunit inactivated influenza vaccine (dated by TCRdb to 2016 to 2019). Receptor amplification or capture employed RT-PCR. Sequenced on an Illumina HiSeq 2500. TCRdb took the public reads, trimmed them with fastp at Q25, ran MiXCR for clone calling and kept in-frame beta chains. Duplicate CDR3 protein sequences are folded into a single record with the most common DNA and genes. A total of approximately 530,000 distinct CDR3 sequences appear in this sample, about an eighth of them only once. Approximately 14% of the sample is held by the ten biggest clonotypes. The time point label, read with the paper, signifies: approximately 40 days after influenza vaccine administration. Material: PBMCs from blood, obtained roughly 47 days after vaccination. The receptors were sampled from a man in his forties or fifties who received an inactivated influenza vaccine. Donor details come from another sample of the same person, matched by shared clones.

V gene TRBV4-2 combines with J gene TRBJ2-1; D not resolved. Germline values: CDR1 LGHNA, CDR2 YNFKEQ. CDR3 length equals 14 residues. The germline V and J ends were trimmed by 2 bases and 13 bases, with 18 bases remaining between them. The CDR3 loop is CASSQTEFPNVQFF. The CDR3 region has the DNA TGTGCCAGCAGCCAAACTGAATTTCCCAACGTCCAGTTCTTC.

This clonotype turned up a few times. The chain is built from TRBV7-9 and TRBJ2-7, with a tentative D call TRBD1 (6 bases). Germline V gene lookup returns CDR1 SEHNR and CDR2 FQNEAQ (reference sequence). The V end lost 6 bases, the J end lost 5 bases, and 11 bases lay between the germline ends. The CDR3 spans 12 residues. Here the CDR3 DNA reads TGTGCCAGCAGAGACGGGACAAACGAGCAGTACTTC. This codes for CASRDGTNEQYF.

This clonotype occurred a few times. CDR3 protein: CASTQGSSYEQYF. DNA of the CDR3: TGTGCCAGTACACAGGGCAGCTCCTACGAGCAGTACTTC. This chain uses TRBV6-1 with TRBJ2-7; TRBD1 might be the D (6 bases). CDR3 size: 13 residues. Germline V gives CDR1 MNHNS, CDR2 SASEGT. Trimming took 9 bases from V and 0 from J, leaving 12 bases between them.

This clonotype showed up just a few times. CDR3 sequence (DNA): TGCAGTGGGATGGGCGACACCACTCCCTACAATGAGCAGTTCTTC. Translation: CSGMGDTTPYNEQFF. The chain carries TRBV20-1 and TRBJ2-1; no clear D. Trimming took 7 bases from V and 2 from J, leaving 18 bases between them. Germline V gene data show CDR1 as DFQATT and CDR2 as SNEGSKA (reference sequence). The CDR3 extends over 15 amino acids.

This clonotype showed up many times. The rearrangement uses TRBV7-2 and TRBJ2-7; D possibly corresponds to TRBD2 (6 bases). CDR1 is SGHTA and CDR2 is FQGNSA in the germline V gene. CDR3 size: 14 residues. Trimming removed 5 bases from V and 0 bases from J, with 11 bases in between. The CDR3 region is CASSIMEGSYEQYF. As DNA, the CDR3 is TGTGCCAGCAGCATTATGGAGGGCTCCTACGAGCAGTACTTC.

The CDR3 spells CATSEPNTGELFF. The CDR3 DNA follows: TGTGCCACCAGTGAGCCTAACACCGGGGAGCTGTTTTTT. V usage is TRBV24-1 and J usage is TRBJ2-2; D not certain. From germline, CDR1 is KGHDR and CDR2 SFDVKD. The germline V and J ends were trimmed by 4 bases and 2 bases, with 4 bases remaining between them. The CDR3 loop spans 13 amino acids.

Points on this clonotype: A read error may be the cause here, since a much bigger clone is one base away. The gene calls are TRBV5-1 and TRBJ2-2; D tentatively fits TRBD1 or TRBD2 (5 bases each). CDR3 length equals 15 residues. The germline V gene encodes CDR1 SGHRS and CDR2 YFSETQ. CDR3 loop: CASTPLGSNTGDLFF. CDR3 coding DNA: TGCGCCAGCACCCCCCTTGGCTCGAACACCGGGGACCTGTTTTTT.

This clonotype showed up many times. The chain employs TRBV7-2 and TRBJ2-3, with D possibly being TRBD1 or TRBD2 (6 bases each). CDR3 length equals 15 residues. The ends were cut back, 4 bases at V and 3 bases at J, with 14 bases in the middle. Germline V gene lookup returns CDR1 SGHTA and CDR2 FQGNSA. CDR3 protein: CASSSLSGATDTQYF. DNA of the CDR3: TGTGCCAGCAGCTCACTATCGGGGGCGACAGATACGCAGTATTTT.

This chain links TRBV2 with TRBJ2-3; the D is unclear. The germline gives CDR1 SNHLY, CDR2 FYNNEI. V was cut by 7 bases and J by 2 bases, with 16 bases left in between. The CDR3 has 15 residues. This CDR3 reads CASNGFPSHTDTQYF. Here the CDR3 DNA reads TGTGCCAGCAATGGGTTCCCCTCGCACACAGATACGCAGTATTTT.

The chain combines TRBV7-9 with TRBJ1-6; a weak D match, TRBD1 (5 bases). CDR1 is SEHNR, CDR2 FQNEAQ, per germline (reference sequence). V lost 4 bases, J lost 10 bases, and 14 bases lay in between. The CDR3 contains 14 residues. The CDR3 sequence is CASSSEGPTSPLHF. DNA for the CDR3: TGTGCCAGCAGCTCAGAGGGACCTACCTCACCCCTCCACTTT.

The V and J genes are TRBV12-3 or TRBV12-4 and TRBJ1-5; 8 nucleotides agree with TRBD1. The V gene end was trimmed by 1 base and the J gene end by 5 bases; junction bases not matched to a gene: 1. This CDR3 region has 14 residues. CDR3 in amino acids: CASSLEDRDQPQHF. For the CDR3, the DNA is TGTGCCAGCAGTTTAGAGGACAGGGATCAGCCCCAGCATTTT.

This sequence joins TRBV12-3 or TRBV12-4 and TRBJ1-3; D is undetermined. The CDR3 contains 15 residues. Trimming left V 1 base short and J 0 bases short, with 7 bases between. CDR3 sequence: CASSLDSYSGNTIYF. CDR3 DNA: TGTGCCAGCAGTTTAGACTCCTACTCTGGAAACACCATATATTTT.

This clonotype was recorded at least ten times. The chain couples TRBV20-1 to TRBJ2-1; TRBD1 might be the D (5 bases). Per germline, CDR1 DFQATT and CDR2 SNEGSKA (reference sequence). V gave up 3 bases and J gave up 2 bases, with 17 bases separating them. The CDR3 loop spans 16 amino acids. The CDR3 sequence: CSASPLDSSAYNEQFF. The CDR3 region has the DNA TGCAGTGCTAGTCCACTCGACAGTTCAGCCTACAATGAGCAGTTCTTC.

In its sample, this clonotype was seen a few times. The V call is TRBV20-1, the J call TRBJ1-1; no reliable D call. Germline CDR1 is DFQATT and CDR2 is SNEGSKA (reference sequence). Trimming cost V 5 bases and J 0 bases, with 4 bases left between them. This CDR3 is 11 amino acids long. CDR3 region: CSASLNTEAFF. In nucleotides, the CDR3 is TGCAGTGCTTCGCTGAACACTGAAGCTTTCTTT.